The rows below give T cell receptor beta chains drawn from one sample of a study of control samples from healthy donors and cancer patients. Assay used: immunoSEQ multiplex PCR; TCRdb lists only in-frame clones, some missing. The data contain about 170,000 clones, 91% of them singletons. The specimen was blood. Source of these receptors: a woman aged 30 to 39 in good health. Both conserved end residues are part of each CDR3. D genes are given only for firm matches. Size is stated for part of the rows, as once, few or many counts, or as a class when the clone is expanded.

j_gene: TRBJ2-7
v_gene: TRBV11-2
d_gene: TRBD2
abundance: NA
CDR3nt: TGTGCCAGCAGCTTAGATCCGACTAGCGGGAGCTACGAGCAGTACTTC
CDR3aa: CASSLDPTSGSYEQYF

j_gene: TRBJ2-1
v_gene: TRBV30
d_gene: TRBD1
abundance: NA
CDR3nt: TGTGCCTGGAGTGTACAGGGGGCGTTTTACAATGAGCAGTTCTTC
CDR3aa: CAWSVQGAFYNEQFF

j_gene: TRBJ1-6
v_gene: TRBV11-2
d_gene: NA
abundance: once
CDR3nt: TGTGCCAGCAGCTCAACAGGGCTCTATAATTCACCCCTCCACTTT
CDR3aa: CASSSTGLYNSPLHF

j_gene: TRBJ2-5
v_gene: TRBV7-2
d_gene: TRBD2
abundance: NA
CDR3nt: TGTGCCAGCAGCTTATCGGGAGGAGAGACCCAGTACTTC
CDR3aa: CASSLSGGETQYF

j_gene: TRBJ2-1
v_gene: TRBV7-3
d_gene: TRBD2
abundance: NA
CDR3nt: TGTGCCAGCAGCGCTAATAGCGGGGGGGCCAACAATGAGCAGTTCTTC
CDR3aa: CASSANSGGANNEQFF

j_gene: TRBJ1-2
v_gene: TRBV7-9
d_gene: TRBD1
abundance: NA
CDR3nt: TGTGCCAGCAGCTTAGATCAGGGGGCTGGCTACACCTTC
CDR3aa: CASSLDQGAGYTF

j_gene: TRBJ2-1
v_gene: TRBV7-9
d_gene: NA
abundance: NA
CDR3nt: TGTGCCAGCAGCTTAGCCAGGGTAAATGAGCAGTTCTTC
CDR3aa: CASSLARVNEQFF

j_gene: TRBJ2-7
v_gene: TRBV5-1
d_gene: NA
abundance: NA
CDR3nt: TGCGCCAGCAGCTTGGAGGGGGGGCGCGACGAGCAGTACTTC
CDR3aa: CASSLEGGRDEQYF

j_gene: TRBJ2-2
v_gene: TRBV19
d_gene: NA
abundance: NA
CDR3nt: TGTGCCAGTAGTCACCAGCAGAACACCGGGGAGCTGTTTTTT
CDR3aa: CASSHQQNTGELFF

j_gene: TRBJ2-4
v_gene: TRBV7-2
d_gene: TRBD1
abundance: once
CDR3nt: TGTGCCAGCAGCTTAGGACGGGACAGTAACATTCAGTACTTC
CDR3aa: CASSLGRDSNIQYF

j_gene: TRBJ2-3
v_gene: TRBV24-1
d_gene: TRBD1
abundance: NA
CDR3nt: TGTGCCACCAGTGGGCAGGGGGCGACAGATACGCAGTATTTT
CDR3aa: CATSGQGATDTQYF

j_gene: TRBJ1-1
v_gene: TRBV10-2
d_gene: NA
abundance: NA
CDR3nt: TGCGCCAGCAGTGAGTCGAGGCTCACTGAAGCTTTCTTT
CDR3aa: CASSESRLTEAFF

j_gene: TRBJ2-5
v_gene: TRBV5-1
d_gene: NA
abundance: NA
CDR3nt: TGCGCCAGCAGCTTGGACGAGGGGGAGACCCAGTACTTC
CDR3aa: CASSLDEGETQYF